The clone carrying this T cell receptor (beta chain) was counted ten times or more. Its antigen is as yet unknown. This sample stems from a study of response to subunit inactivated influenza vaccine. Findings and caveats of the study: The study's authors posited that every seasonal influenza vaccination enlists few new T cells.

V was clipped by 1 base and J by 9 bases, with 19 bases between them. This CDR3 is built from 15 residues. Germline assignment: CDR1 MDHEN and CDR2 SYDVKM. In TCRdb, the RT-PCR reads were re-called with MiXCR into one record per CDR3 protein. The sample shows over 150,000 distinct CDR3 sequences, about an eighth of them seen only once. The receptor was derived from a man aged 45-65 years who received an inactivated influenza vaccine. This material consisted of CD8+ T cells sorted from PBMCs, taken around 5 days after vaccination. The rearrangement uses TRBV28 and TRBJ2-7; no clear D gene. Here the CDR3 reads CASSLFLGNHLRQYF. In nucleotides, the CDR3 is TGTGCCAGCAGTTTATTTTTGGGAAACCATCTACGGCAGTACTTC.